This T cell receptor (beta chain) was documented in a study of CD8 T cells in Susac syndrome. The CDR3 extends over 15 amino acids. Germline V gene sequence: CDR1 LNHDA, CDR2 SQIVND (reference sequence). Trimming took 5 bases from V and 3 from J, leaving 16 bases between them. It was with random hexamers that about 0.45 to 1 ug RNA was reverse transcribed. With immunoSEQ multiplex PCR, TCR beta CDR3 was amplified across 54 Vbeta and 13 Jbeta. TCRdb independently ran MiXCR on the immunoSEQ multiplex PCR reads; one entry per CDR3 protein. This sample has 200,000 to 250,000 distinct CDR3 sequences, with 95% found just once. Sequencing of TCR beta was performed on blood CD8+ T cells and on blood CD4+ T cells.

The source is a human donor with multiple sclerosis. Source material: CD4+ T cells from PBMCs. The V call is TRBV19, the J call TRBJ2-5, with D unclear. In DNA, the CDR3 is TGTGCCAGTAGTCCCATTGGGCAGGCCAAAGAGACCCAGTACTTC. Translated: CASSPIGQAKETQYF.